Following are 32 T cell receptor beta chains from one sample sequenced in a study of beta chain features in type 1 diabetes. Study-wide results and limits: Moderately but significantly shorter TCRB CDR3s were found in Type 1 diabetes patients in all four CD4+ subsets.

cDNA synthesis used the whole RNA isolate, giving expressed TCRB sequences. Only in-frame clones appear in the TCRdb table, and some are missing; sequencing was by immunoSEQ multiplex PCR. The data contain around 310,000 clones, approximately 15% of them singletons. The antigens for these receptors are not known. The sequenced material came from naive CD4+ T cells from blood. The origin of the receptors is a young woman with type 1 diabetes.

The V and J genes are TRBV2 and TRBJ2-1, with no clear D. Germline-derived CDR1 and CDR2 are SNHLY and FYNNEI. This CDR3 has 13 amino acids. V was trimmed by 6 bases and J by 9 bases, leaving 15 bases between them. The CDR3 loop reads CASRKELVGEQFF. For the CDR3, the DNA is TGTGCCAGCAGGAAGGAGCTGGTCGGTGAGCAGTTCTTC.

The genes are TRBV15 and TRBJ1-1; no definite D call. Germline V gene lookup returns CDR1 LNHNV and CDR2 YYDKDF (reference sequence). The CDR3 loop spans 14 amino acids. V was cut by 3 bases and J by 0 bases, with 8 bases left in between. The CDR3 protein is CATSRSAMNTEAFF. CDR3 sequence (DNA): TGTGCCACCAGCAGGAGTGCCATGAACACTGAAGCTTTCTTT.

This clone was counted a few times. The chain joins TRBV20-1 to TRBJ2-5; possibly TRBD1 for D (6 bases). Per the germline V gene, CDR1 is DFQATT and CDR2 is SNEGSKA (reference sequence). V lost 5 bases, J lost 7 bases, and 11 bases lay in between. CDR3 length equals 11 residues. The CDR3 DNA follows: TGCAGTGCTCTGGGACAATTGACCCAGTACTTC. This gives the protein CSALGQLTQYF.

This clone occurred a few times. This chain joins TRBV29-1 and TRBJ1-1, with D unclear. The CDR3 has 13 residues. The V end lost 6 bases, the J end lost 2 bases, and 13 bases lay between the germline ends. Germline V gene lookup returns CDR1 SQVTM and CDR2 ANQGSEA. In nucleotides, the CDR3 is TGCAGCGTAGAGGGAAGATTTAACACTGAAGCTTTCTTT. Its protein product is CSVEGRFNTEAFF.

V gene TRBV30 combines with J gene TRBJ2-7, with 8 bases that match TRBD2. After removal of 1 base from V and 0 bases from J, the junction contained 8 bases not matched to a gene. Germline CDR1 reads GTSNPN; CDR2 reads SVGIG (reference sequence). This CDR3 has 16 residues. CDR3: CAWSGGWSGSSYEQYF. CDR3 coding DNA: TGTGCCTGGAGTGGCGGTTGGAGCGGGAGCTCCTACGAGCAGTACTTC.

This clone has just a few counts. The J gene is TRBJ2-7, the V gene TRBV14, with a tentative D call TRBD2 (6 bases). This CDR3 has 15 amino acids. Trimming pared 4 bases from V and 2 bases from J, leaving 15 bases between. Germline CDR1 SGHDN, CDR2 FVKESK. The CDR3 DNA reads TGTGCCAGCAGCCCCAACACCTGGAGGGCCTACGAGCAGTACTTC. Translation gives CASSPNTWRAYEQYF.

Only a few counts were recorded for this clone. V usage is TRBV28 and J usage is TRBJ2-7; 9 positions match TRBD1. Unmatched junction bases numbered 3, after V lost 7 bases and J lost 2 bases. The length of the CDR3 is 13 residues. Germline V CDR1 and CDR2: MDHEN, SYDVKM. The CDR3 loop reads CASTDRGTYEQYV. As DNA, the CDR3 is TGTGCCAGCACCGACAGGGGGACCTACGAGCAGTACGTC.

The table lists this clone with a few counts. CDR3 amino acids: CASSLGPGQGYEQYF. In DNA, the CDR3 is TGTGCCAGCAGCTTAGGGCCCGGACAGGGCTACGAGCAGTACTTC. This chain connects TRBV7-2 to TRBJ2-7, with 8 nucleotides matching TRBD1. Germline CDR1 reads SGHTA; CDR2 reads FQGNSA. Unmatched junction bases numbered 5, after V lost 1 base and J lost 3 bases. This CDR3 comprises 15 residues.

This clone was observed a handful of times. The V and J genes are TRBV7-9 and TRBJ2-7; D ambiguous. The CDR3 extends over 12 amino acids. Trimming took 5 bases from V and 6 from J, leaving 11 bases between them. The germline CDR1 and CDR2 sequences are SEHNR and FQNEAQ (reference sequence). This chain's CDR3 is CASSRRDGEQYF. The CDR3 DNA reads TGTGCCAGCAGCCGCCGAGATGGCGAGCAGTACTTC.

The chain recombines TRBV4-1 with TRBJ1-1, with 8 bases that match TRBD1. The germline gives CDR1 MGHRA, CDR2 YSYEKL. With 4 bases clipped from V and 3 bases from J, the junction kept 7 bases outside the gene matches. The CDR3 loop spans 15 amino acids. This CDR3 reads CASSPRDRGHTEAFF. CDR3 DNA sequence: TGCGCCAGCAGCCCCCGAGACAGGGGCCACACTGAAGCTTTCTTT.

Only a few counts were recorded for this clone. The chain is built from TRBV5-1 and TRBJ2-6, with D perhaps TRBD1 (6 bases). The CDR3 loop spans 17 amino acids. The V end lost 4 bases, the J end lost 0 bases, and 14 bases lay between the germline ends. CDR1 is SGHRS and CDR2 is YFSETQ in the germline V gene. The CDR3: CASSTRDTSSGANVLTF. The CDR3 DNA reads TGCGCCAGCAGCACCCGGGACACCAGCTCTGGGGCCAACGTCCTGACTTTC.

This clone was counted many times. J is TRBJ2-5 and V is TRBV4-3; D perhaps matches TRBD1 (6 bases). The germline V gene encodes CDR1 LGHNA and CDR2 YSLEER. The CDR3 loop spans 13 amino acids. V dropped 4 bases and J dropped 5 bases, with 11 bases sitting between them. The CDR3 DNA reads TGCGCCAGCAGCCGGACAGTAGGGGAGACCCAGTACTTC. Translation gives CASSRTVGETQYF.

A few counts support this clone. Written as DNA, the CDR3 is TGTGCCAGTAGTCTCAATAGGGGTTCAGGGGTCGGTACCAATGAGCAGTTCTTC. Amino acids: CASSLNRGSGVGTNEQFF. The chain couples TRBV19 to TRBJ2-1; D might be TRBD1 (6 bases). Trimming left V 5 bases short and J 6 bases short, with 26 bases between. The CDR3 has 18 amino acids. The germline V gene has CDR1 LNHDA and CDR2 SQIVND (reference sequence).

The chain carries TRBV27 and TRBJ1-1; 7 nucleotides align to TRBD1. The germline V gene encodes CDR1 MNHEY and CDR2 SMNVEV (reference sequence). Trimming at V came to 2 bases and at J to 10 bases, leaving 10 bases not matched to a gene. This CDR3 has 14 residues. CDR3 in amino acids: CASSLRQGALPAFF. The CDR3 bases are TGTGCCAGCAGTTTAAGACAGGGAGCCCTTCCAGCTTTCTTT.

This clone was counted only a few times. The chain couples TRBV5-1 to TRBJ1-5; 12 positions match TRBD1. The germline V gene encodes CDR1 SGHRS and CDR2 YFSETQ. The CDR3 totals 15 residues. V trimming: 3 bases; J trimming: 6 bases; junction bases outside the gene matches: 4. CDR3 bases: TGCGCCAGCAGCTGGGGGACAGGGGGCGGTCAGCCCCAGCATTTT. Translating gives CASSWGTGGGQPQHF.

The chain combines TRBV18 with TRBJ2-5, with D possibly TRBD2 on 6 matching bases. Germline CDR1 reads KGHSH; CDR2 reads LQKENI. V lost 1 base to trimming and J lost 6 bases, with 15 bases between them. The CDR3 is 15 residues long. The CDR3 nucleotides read TGTGCCAGCTCACCACTAGGGACTGGTGGGAAGACCCAGTACTTC. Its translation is CASSPLGTGGKTQYF. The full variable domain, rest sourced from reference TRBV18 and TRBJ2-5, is NAGVMQNPRHLVRRRGQEARLRCSPMKGHSHVYWYRQLPEEGLKFMVYLQKENIIDESGMPKERFSAEFPKEGPSILRIQQVVRGDSAAYFCASSPLGTGGKTQYFGPGTRLLVL.

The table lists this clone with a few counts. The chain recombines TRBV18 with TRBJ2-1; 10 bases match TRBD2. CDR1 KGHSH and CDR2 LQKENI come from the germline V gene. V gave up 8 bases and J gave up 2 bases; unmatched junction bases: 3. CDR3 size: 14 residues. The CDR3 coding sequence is TGTGCCAGCCGGACTAGCGGTGCCTACAATGAGCAGTTCTTC. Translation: CASRTSGAYNEQFF. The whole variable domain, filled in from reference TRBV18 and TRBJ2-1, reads NAGVMQNPRHLVRRRGQEARLRCSPMKGHSHVYWYRQLPEEGLKFMVYLQKENIIDESGMPKERFSAEFPKEGPSILRIQQVVRGDSAAYFCASRTSGAYNEQFFGPGTRLTVL.

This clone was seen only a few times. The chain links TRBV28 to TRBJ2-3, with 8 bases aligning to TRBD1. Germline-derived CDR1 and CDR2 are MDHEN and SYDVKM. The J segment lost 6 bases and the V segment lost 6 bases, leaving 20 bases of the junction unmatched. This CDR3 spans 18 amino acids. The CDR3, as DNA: TGTGCCAGCAGAGGTAATCGGGACAGGATGCCCCAGCGGGATACGCAGTATTTT. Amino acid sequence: CASRGNRDRMPQRDTQYF.

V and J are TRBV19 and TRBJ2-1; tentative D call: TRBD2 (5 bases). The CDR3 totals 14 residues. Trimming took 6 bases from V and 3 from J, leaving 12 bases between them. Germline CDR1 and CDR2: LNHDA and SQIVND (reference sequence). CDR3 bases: TGTGCCAGTAGCCCGGGAAGGAACTACAATGAGCAGTTCTTC. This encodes CASSPGRNYNEQFF.

For the CDR3, the DNA is TGTGCCAGCGTCCGGGGGGGGAAGGACACCGGGGAGCTGTTTTTT. Protein sequence: CASVRGGKDTGELFF. This chain uses TRBV7-2 with TRBJ2-2, with 8 positions matching TRBD2. Germline trimming cut 8 bases from V and 3 bases from J; bases unmatched to any gene: 8. Germline CDR1 SGHTA, CDR2 FQGNSA. The length of the CDR3 is 15 residues. The entire variable domain, with the rest obtained from reference TRBV7-2 and TRBJ2-2, is as follows: GAGVSQSPSNKVTEKGKDVELRCDPISGHTALYWYRQSLGQGLEFLIYFQGNSAPDKSGLPSDRFSAERTGGSVSTLTIQRTQQEDSAVYLCASVRGGKDTGELFFGEGSRLTVL.

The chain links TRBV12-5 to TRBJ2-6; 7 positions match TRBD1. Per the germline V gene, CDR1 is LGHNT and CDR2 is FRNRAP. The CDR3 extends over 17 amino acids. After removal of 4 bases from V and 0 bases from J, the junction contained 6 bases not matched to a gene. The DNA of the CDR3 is TGTGCTAGTGGTTGGACGGGACAGAGCTCTGGGGCCAACGTCCTGACTTTC. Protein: CASGWTGQSSGANVLTF.

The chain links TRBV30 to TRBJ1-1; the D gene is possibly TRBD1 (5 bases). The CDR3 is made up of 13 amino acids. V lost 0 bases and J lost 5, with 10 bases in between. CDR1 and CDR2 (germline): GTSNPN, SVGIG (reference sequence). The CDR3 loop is CAWSVGAGTEAFF. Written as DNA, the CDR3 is TGTGCCTGGAGTGTAGGGGCCGGGACTGAAGCTTTCTTT.

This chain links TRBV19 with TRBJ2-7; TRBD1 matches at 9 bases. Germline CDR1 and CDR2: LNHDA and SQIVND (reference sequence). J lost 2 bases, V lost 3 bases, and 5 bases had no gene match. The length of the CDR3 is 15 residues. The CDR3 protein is CASSIRDRAPYEQYF. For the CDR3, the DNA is TGTGCCAGTAGTATCCGGGACAGGGCCCCCTACGAGCAGTACTTC.

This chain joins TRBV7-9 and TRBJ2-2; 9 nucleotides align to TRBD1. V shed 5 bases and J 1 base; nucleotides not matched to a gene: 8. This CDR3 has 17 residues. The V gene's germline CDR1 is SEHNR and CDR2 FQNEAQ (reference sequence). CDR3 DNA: TGTGCCAGCAGCCAAAGGCGGGGACAGGGGAACACCGGGGAGCTGTTTTTT. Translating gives CASSQRRGQGNTGELFF.

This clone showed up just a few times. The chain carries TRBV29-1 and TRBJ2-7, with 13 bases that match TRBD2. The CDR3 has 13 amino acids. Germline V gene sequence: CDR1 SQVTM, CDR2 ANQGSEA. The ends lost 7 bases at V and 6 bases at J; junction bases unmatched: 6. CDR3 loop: CSGTSGSPGEQYF. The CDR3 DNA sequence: TGCAGCGGGACTAGCGGGAGTCCGGGCGAGCAGTACTTC.

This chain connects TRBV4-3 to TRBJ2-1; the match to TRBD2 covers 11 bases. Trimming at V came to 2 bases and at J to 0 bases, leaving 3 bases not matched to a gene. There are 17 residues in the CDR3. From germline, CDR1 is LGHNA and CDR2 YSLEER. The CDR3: CASSQSTSGSSYNEQFF. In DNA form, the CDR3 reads TGCGCCAGCAGCCAATCCACTAGCGGGAGCTCCTACAATGAGCAGTTCTTC.

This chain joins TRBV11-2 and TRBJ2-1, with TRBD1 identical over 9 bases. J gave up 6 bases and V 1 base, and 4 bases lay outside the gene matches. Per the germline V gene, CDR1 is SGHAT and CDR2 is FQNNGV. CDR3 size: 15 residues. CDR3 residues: CASSLVTGGINEQFF. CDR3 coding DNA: TGTGCCAGCAGCTTAGTAACAGGGGGCATCAATGAGCAGTTCTTC.

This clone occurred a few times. CDR3 loop: CASSYSPGQGTEQYF. The DNA for the CDR3 is TGTGCCAGCAGTTACAGCCCGGGACAGGGGACCGAGCAGTACTTC. V usage is TRBV6-6 and J usage is TRBJ2-7; the match to TRBD1 covers 10 bases. The CDR3 contains 15 residues. Per germline, CDR1 MNHNY and CDR2 SVGAGI (reference sequence). Trimming cost V 2 bases and J 6 bases; bases outside gene matches: 7.

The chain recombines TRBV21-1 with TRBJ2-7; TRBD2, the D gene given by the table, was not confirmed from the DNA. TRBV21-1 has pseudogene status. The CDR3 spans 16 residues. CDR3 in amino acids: CASPIGLAGALYEQYV. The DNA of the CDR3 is TGTGCCAGCCCCATTGGGCTAGCGGGAGCCCTCTACGAGCAGTACGTC.

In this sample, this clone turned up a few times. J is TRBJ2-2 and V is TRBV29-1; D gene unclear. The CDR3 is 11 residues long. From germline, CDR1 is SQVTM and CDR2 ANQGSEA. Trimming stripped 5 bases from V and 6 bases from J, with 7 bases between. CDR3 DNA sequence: TGCAGCGTTATGAGTTCCGGGGAGCTGTTTTTT. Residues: CSVMSSGELFF.

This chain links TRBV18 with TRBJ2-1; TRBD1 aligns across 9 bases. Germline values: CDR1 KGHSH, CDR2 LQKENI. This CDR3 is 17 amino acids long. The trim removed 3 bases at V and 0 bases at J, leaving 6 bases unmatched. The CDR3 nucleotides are TGTGCCAGCTCACCGCGGACAGGGGTTAGCTCCTACAATGAGCAGTTCTTC. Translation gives CASSPRTGVSSYNEQFF.

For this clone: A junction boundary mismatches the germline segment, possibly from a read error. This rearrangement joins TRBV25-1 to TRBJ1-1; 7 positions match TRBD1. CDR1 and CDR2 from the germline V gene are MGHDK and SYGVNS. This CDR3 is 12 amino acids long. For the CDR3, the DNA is TGTGCCAGCAGCGAATGGACAGGTGAAGCTTTCTTT. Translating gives CASSEWTGEAFF.